This T cell receptor (beta chain) emerged from a study of tissue T cells after allogeneic stem cell transplantation. Germline V gene sequence: CDR1 SGHTA, CDR2 FQGTGA. J gave up 7 bases and V 5 bases, and 7 bases lay outside the gene matches. This CDR3 spans 15 amino acids. Only in-frame clones appear in the TCRdb table, and some are missing; sequencing was by immunoSEQ multiplex PCR. The table shows roughly 6,000 clones, with about 64% occurring only once. Sequences were derived from duodenum tissue, sampled at autopsy. V usage is TRBV7-3 and J usage is TRBJ2-2, with 10 nucleotides matching TRBD1. The TCR sequence derives from a woman aged 18 to 50 with breast cancer. The CDR3 here is CASSPRGQGNGELFF. The DNA of the CDR3 is TGTGCCAGCAGCCCGAGGGGACAGGGGAACGGGGAGCTGTTTTTT.